This T cell receptor (beta chain) is from a study of blood T cell repertoires in COVID-19. Study at large: PBMCs, B-cell-depleted T cells, or T cells provided the cDNA or gDNA that made up the material.

In germline, CDR1 is LNHDA, CDR2 SQIVND (reference sequence). V was pared by 5 bases and J by 3 bases, with 11 bases between. The CDR3 totals 14 residues. This table comes from immunoSEQ multiplex PCR, and its TCRdb copy is limited to in-frame clones, with some not included. The sample yields 150,000 to 200,000 clones, less than 85% seen once. The sequencing sample was made of PBMCs or T cells enriched from blood (not recorded which). V is TRBV19 and J is TRBJ2-1, with D hard to call. This clonotype originated in a man between 50 and 59 years old who had recovered from COVID-19. CDR3 protein: CASSAQIRYNEQFF. DNA of the CDR3: TGTGCCAGTAGTGCCCAGATACGCTACAATGAGCAGTTCTTC.